These T cell receptor beta chains were read from a single sample in a study of monozygotic twins with inflammatory bowel disease. Reprocessing the 5' RACE reads, TCRdb reports a single entry for every CDR3 protein and omits DNA. The sample has about 300,000 distinct CDR3 sequences. What was sequenced was blood. The source of these receptors is a human donor with ulcerative colitis or Crohn's disease, or a healthy co-twin of an affected twin (not recorded which). Each CDR3 is given with its conserved first and last residue.

V	J	CDR3
TRBV24-1	TRBJ2-2	CATSDPSIAGDYTGELFF
TRBV7-7	TRBJ2-2	CASSLTEGLYTGELFF
TRBV6-1	TRBJ2-7	CASSETPITSGGAEEDPDEQYF
TRBV20-1	TRBJ2-5	CSAMKGLLQETQYF
TRBV19	TRBJ2-5	CASSRQPETQYF
TRBV29-1	TRBJ2-4	CSVGRPGAAKNIQYF
TRBV20-1	TRBJ2-7	CSARETVHSYEQYF
TRBV7-8	TRBJ2-1	CASSKGLADSYNEQFF
TRBV7-2	TRBJ2-7	CASSRQQEYEQYF
TRBV20-1	TRBJ2-7	CSAPPQGAHEQYF
TRBV7-2	TRBJ1-2	CASSAHRDLKTHGYTF
TRBV6-5	TRBJ1-1	CASSYTPTQNTEAFF
TRBV28	TRBJ2-7	CASSLSASSNYEQFF
TRBV12-3/TRBV12-4	TRBJ1-5	CASIPKVVGGQPQHF
TRBV28	TRBJ1-5	CASSLSLAGGQPQHF
TRBV20-1	TRBJ2-1	CSARQGLAAGYNEQFF
TRBV10-2	TRBJ2-3	CASSEGLAGVTDTQYF
TRBV27	TRBJ2-5	CASSDLREYQETQYF
TRBV6-2/TRBV6-3	TRBJ2-1	CASSYSTSGGARDEQFF
TRBV7-2	TRBJ2-1	CAISRQRGRYNEQFF
TRBV10-1	TRBJ1-6	CASSDRWNSPLHF
TRBV29-1	TRBJ2-7	CSVETGDNSYEQYF
TRBV28	TRBJ2-3	CASSPSGGIDTQYF
TRBV20-1	TRBJ2-1	CSATQRDARGEQFF
TRBV19	TRBJ2-1	CASSMWREGTHEQFF
TRBV7-2	TRBJ2-7	CASSPKGKSYEQYF